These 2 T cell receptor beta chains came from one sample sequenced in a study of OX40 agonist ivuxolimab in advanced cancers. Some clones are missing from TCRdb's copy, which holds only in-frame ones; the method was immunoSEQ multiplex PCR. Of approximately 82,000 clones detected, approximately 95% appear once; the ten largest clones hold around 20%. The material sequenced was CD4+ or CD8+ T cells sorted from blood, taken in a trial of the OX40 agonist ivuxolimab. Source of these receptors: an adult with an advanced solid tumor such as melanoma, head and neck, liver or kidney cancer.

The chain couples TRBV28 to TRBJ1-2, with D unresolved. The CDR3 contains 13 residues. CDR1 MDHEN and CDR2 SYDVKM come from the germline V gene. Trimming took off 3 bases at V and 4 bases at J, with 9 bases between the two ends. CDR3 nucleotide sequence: TGTGCCAGCAGTTTTGGGCGGATCTATGGCTACACCTTC. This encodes CASSFGRIYGYTF.

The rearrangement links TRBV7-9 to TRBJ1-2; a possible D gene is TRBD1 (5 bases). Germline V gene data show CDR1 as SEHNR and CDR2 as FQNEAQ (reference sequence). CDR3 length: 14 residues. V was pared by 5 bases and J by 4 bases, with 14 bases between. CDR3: CASSLTGTAYGYTF. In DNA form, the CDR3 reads TGTGCCAGCAGCCTAACCGGGACCGCCTATGGCTACACCTTC.